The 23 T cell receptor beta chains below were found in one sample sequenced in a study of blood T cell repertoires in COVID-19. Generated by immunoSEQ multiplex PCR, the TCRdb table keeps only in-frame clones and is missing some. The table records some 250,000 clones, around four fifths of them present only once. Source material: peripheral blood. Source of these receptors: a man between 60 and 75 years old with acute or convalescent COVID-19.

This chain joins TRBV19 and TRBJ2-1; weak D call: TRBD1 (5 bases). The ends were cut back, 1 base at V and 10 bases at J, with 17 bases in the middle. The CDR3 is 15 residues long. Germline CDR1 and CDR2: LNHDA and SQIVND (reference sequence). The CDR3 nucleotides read TGTGCCAGTAGTATAGGGACACTCCCAAACCACGAGCAGTTCTTC. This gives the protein CASSIGTLPNHEQFF.

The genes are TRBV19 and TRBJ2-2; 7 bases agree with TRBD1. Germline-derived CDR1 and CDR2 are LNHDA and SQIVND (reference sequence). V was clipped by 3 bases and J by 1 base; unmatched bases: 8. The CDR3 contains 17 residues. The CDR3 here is CASSMPTGMLNTGELFF. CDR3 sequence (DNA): TGTGCCAGTAGTATGCCGACAGGGATGTTGAACACCGGGGAGCTGTTTTTT. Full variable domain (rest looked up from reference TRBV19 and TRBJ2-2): DGGITQSPKYLFRKEGQNVTLSCEQNLNHDAMYWYRQDPGQGLRLIYYSQIVNDFQKGDIAEGYSVSREKKESFPLTVTSAQKNPTAFYLCASSMPTGMLNTGELFFGEGSRLTVL.

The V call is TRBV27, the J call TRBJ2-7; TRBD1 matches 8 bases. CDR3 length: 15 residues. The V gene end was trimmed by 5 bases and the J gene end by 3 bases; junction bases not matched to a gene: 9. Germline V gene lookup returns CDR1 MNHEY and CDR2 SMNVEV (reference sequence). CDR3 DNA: TGTGCCAGCAGTGGCTGGGCAGGGGGCCTCTACGAGCAGTACTTC. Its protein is CASSGWAGGLYEQYF.

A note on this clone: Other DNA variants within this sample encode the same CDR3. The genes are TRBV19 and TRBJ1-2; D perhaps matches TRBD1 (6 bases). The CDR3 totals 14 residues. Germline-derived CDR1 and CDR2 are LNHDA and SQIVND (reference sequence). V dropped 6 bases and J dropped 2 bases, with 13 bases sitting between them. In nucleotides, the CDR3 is TGTGCCAGTAGCCCCCGGGGACAAAACTATGGCTACACCTTC. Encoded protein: CASSPRGQNYGYTF.

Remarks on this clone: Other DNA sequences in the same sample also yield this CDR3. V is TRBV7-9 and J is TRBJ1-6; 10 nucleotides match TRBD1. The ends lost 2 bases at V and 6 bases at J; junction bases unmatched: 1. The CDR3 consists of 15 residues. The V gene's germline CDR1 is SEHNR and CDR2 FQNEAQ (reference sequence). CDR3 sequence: CASSLRDRGNSPLHF. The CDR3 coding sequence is TGTGCCAGCAGCTTAAGGGACAGGGGTAATTCACCCCTCCACTTT.

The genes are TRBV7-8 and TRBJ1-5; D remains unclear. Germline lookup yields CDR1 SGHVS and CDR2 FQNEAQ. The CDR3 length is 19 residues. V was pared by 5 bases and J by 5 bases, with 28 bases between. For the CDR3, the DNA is TGTGCCAGCAGCCACCTAAACTGGGCTGACAAGCGGGTAGATCAGCCCCAGCATTTT. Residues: CASSHLNWADKRVDQPQHF.

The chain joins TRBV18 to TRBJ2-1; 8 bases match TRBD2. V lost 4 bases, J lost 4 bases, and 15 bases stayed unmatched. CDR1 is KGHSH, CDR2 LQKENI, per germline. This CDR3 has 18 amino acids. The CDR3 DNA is TGTGCCAGCTCACTACCCATAGCTCGGGGGGGCCGTTACAATGAGCAGTTCTTC. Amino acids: CASSLPIARGGRYNEQFF.

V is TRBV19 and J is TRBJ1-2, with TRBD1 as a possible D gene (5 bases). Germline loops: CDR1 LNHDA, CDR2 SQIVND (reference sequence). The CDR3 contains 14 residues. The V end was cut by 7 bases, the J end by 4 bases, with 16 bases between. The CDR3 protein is CASTPGNSSYGYTF. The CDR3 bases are TGTGCCAGTACCCCAGGGAACTCCTCCTATGGCTACACCTTC.

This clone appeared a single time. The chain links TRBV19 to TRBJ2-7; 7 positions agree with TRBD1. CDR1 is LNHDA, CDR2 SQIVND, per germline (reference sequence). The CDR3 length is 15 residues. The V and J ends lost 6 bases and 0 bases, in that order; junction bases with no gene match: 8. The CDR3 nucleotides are TGTGCCAGTAGCCAGGGGGTTGTGGCCTCCTACGAGCAGTACTTC. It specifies CASSQGVVASYEQYF.

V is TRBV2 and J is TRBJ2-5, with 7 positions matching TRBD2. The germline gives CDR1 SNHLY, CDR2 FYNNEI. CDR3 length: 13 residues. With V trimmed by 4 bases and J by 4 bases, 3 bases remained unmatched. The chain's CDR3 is CASSGGSPETQYF. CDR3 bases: TGTGCCAGCAGTGGCGGGAGCCCAGAGACCCAGTACTTC.

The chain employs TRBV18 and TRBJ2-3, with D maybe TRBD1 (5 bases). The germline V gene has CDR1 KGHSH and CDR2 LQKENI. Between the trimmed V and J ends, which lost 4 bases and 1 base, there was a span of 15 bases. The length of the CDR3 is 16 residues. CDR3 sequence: CASSLGGLGGTDTQYF. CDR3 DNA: TGTGCCAGCTCACTAGGCGGTCTAGGGGGCACAGATACGCAGTATTTT.

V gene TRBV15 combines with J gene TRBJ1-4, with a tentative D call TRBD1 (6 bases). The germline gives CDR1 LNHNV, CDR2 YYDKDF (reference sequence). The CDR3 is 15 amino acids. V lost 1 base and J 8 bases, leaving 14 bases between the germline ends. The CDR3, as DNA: TGTGCCACCAGCAGAGCTGGGCAGGGGTGGGAAAAACTGTTTTTT. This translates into CATSRAGQGWEKLFF.

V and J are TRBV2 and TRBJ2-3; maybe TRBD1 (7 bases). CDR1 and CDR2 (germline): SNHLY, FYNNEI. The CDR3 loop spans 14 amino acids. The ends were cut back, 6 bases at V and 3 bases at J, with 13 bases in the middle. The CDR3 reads CASSGRGRTDTQYF. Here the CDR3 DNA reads TGTGCCAGCAGCGGCAGGGGGAGGACAGATACGCAGTATTTT.

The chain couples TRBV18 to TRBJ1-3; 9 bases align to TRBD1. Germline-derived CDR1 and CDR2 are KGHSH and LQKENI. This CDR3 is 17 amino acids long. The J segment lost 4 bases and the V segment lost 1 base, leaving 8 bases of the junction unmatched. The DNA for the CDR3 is TGTGCCAGCTCACCACTTGGACAGGGGACGGGAGGAAACACCATATATTTT. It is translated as CASSPLGQGTGGNTIYF.

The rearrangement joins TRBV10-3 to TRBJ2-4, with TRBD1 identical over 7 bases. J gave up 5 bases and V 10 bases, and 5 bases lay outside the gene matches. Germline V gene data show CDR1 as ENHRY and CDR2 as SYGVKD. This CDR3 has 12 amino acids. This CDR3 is CATQGYENIQYF. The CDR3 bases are TGTGCCACACAGGGGTATGAAAACATTCAGTACTTC.

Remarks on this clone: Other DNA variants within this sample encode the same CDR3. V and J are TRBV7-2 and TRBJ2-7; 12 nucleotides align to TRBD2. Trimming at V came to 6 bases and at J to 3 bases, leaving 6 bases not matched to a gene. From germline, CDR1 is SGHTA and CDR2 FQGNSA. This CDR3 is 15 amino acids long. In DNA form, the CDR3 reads TGTGCCAGCAGTCCCCGACTAGCGGGAGTCTACGAGCAGTACTTC. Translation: CASSPRLAGVYEQYF.

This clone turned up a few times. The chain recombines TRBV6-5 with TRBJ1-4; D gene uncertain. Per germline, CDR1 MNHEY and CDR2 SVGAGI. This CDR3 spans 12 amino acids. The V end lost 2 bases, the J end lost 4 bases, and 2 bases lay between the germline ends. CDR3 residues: CASSYLNEKLFF. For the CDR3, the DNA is TGTGCCAGCAGTTACCTTAATGAAAAACTGTTTTTT.

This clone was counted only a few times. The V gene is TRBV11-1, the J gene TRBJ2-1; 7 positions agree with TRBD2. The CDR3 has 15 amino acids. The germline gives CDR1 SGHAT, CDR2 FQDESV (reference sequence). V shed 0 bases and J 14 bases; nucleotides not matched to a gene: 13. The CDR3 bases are TGTGCCAGCAGCTTAGCGGGAGGACCGTCTCGGGGGGAGTTCTTC. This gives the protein CASSLAGGPSRGEFF.

CDR3 sequence (DNA): TGTGCCAGCAGCTTAGCCCTAGCGGGAGAGTGGGAGACCCAGTACTTC. It translates to CASSLALAGEWETQYF. This sequence joins TRBV7-2 and TRBJ2-5, with 10 bases fitting TRBD2. The CDR3 totals 16 residues. Per germline, CDR1 SGHTA and CDR2 FQGNSA. V shed 0 bases, J shed 5 bases, and the junction held 6 bases outside the gene matches. Variable domain in full (rest from reference TRBV7-2 and TRBJ2-5): GAGVSQSPSNKVTEKGKDVELRCDPISGHTALYWYRQSLGQGLEFLIYFQGNSAPDKSGLPSDRFSAERTGGSVSTLTIQRTQQEDSAVYLCASSLALAGEWETQYFGPGTRLLVL.

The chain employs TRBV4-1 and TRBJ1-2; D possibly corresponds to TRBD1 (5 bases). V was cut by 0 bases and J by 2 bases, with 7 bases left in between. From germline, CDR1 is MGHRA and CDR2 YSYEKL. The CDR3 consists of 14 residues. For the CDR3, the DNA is TGCGCCAGCAGCCAAGACAGGGTGAACTATGGCTACACCTTC. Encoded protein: CASSQDRVNYGYTF.

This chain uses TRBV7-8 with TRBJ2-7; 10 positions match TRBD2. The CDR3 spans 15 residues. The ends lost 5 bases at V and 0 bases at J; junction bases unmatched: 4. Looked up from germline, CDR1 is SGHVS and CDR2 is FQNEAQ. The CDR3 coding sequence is TGTGCCAGCAGCCCGTCTAGCGGGAGCTCCTACGAGCAGTACTTC. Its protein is CASSPSSGSSYEQYF.

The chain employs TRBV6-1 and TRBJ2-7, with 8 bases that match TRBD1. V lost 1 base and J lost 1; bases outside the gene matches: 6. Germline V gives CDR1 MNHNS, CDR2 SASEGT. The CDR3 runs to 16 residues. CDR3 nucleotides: TGTGCCAGCAGTGAAGAAGACAGGGGCGGGTCCTACGAGCAGTACTTC. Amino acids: CASSEEDRGGSYEQYF.

For the CDR3, the DNA is TGTGCCAGCAGTGAATACGGACAGGGAACTGAAGCTTTCTTT. It translates to CASSEYGQGTEAFF. The J gene is TRBJ1-1, the V gene TRBV25-1; 8 bases line up with TRBD1. The CDR3 sequence is 14 residues long. Germline CDR1 is MGHDK and CDR2 is SYGVNS. J gave up 5 bases and V 0 bases, and 2 bases lay outside the gene matches.